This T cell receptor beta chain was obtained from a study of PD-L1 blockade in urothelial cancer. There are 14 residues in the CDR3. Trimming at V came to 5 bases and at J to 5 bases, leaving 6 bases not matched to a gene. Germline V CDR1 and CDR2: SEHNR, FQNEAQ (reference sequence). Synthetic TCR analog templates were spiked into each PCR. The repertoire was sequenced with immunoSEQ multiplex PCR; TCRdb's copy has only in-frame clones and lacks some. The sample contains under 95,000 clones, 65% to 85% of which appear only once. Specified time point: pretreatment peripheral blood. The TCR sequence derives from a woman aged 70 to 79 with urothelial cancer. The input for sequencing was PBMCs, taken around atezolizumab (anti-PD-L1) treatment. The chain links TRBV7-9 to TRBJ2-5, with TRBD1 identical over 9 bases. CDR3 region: CASSMGQGGETQYF. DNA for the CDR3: TGTGCCAGCAGCATGGGACAGGGCGGGGAGACCCAGTACTTC.